Listed here is a single TCR beta chain. One end of the junction fails to match germline, which may point to a read error. This CDR3 spans 17 amino acids. CDR1 is SGHDT and CDR2 is YYEEEE in the germline V gene. In the original processing: Nucleated cell number was recorded as an estimate derived from reference gene primer amplification. Produced via immunoSEQ multiplex PCR; TCRdb's table is partial and in-frame only. That table is the source of V, J and clone size, and D and trimming were worked out from the DNA. The sample holds some 83,000 clones; about 91% are singletons and the top ten take 0.47%. The sample comes from a study of blood T cell repertoires in COVID-19. Study context: Collection of acute and convalescent COVID-19 samples took place in the United States, Italy and Spain. T cells, B-cell-depleted T cells, or PBMCs provided the cDNA or gDNA that served as material.

This sequence was found in a man aged 60 to 69 with acute or convalescent COVID-19. The gene calls are TRBV5-6 and TRBJ2-3; a possible D gene is TRBD1 (5 bases). The sequencing sample was made of peripheral blood. CDR3: CASSLRPTGFARDPQYF. The CDR3 nucleotides are TGTGCCAGCAGCTTGCGACCAACAGGATTTGCGAGAGATCCGCAGTATTTT.